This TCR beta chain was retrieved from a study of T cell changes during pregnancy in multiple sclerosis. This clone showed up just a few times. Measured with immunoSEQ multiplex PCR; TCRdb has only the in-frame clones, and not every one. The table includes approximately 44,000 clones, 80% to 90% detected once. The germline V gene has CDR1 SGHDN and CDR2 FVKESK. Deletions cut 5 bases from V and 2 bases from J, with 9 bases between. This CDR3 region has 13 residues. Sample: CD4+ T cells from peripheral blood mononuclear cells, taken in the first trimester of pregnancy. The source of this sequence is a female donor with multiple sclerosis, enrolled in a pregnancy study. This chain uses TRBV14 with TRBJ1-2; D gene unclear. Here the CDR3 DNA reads TGTGCCAGCAGCGCGAGGCCCAACTATGGCTACACCTTC. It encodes CASSARPNYGYTF.